This TCR beta chain was identified during a study of cytomegalovirus exposure and HLA in healthy donors. The data were produced by immunoSEQ multiplex PCR, yet TCRdb's version contains in-frame clones alone and is incomplete. The table lists 150,000 to 200,000 clones, approximately 96% of them singletons, with around 0.9% in the top ten. The material sequenced was PBMCs. The receptor's source is a woman aged 18-29 years in good health and CMV-seronegative.

The CDR3 DNA sequence: TGTGCCAGCAGCCCCGGGACTACTAATGAGCAGTTCTTC. Its translation is CASSPGTTNEQFF. The rearrangement links TRBV7-6 to TRBJ2-1; 7 bases line up with TRBD2. The CDR3 is made up of 13 amino acids. With V trimmed by 5 bases and J by 7 bases, 5 bases remained unmatched. Per germline, CDR1 SGHVS and CDR2 FNYEAQ.